This record covers a single TCR beta chain. Total RNA extracted from each sample amounted to at least 5 micrograms. Through a sample-barcoded 5' primer and a J-beta primer mix, a second PCR was run for 7 to 11 cycles. Tags on each cDNA molecule came from a template-switch adaptor with 12 random nucleotides. TCRdb analysed the 5' RACE reads with MiXCR anew, one entry per CDR3 protein. The profile shows fewer than 2 million distinct CDR3 sequences, about 39% of them singletons. The data originate from a study of blood T cells in healthy people across ages. Germline CDR1 SNHLY, CDR2 FYNNEI. Unmatched junction bases numbered 7, after V lost 6 bases and J lost 10 bases. The CDR3 loop spans 12 amino acids.

Specimen: blood. This chain uses TRBV2 with TRBJ1-1; 8 positions agree with TRBD1. The receptor was isolated from a human donor in good health. CDR3 DNA sequence: TGTGCCAGCAGAATACAGGGGGTAATAGCTTTCTTT. This sequence encodes CASRIQGVIAFF. Filled out from reference TRBV2 and TRBJ1-1, the complete variable domain reads EPEVTQTPSHQVTQMGQEVILRCVPISNHLYFYWYRQILGQKVEFLVSFYNNEISEKSEIFDDQFSVERPDGSNFTLKIRSTKLEDSAMYFCASRIQGVIAFFGQGTRLTVV.